This T cell receptor beta chain came from a study of CD8 T cells in ankylosing spondylitis. Study outcomes and limitations: Significant enrichment of disease-linked clones was reported in matched ankylosing spondylitis synovial fluid.

The V end was cut by 5 bases, the J end by 4 bases, with 16 bases between. Germline CDR1 DFQATT, CDR2 SNEGSKA (reference sequence). There are 14 residues in the CDR3. This clonotype was counted ten times or more. The antigen remains unidentified. From the 5' RACE reads, TCRdb called clonotypes with MiXCR, one entry per CDR3 protein. This sample has under 400,000 distinct CDR3 sequences; around 10% occur once, and the top ten carry roughly 9%. Sequencing input: blood, either unsorted or a sorted T cell fraction (not recorded which). The clonotype was recovered from a female donor with ankylosing spondylitis or in good health (not recorded which). V is TRBV20-1 and J is TRBJ2-3, with D possibly TRBD2 on 6 matching bases. CDR3 residues: CSAQDIRRADTQYF. CDR3 coding DNA: TGCAGTGCTCAGGACATTCGGAGGGCAGATACGCAGTATTTT.